A selection of T cell receptor beta chains follows, all from one sample in a study of T cells in Graves' hyperthyroidism and ophthalmopathy. One entry per CDR3 protein results from TCRdb running MiXCR on the multiplex PCR reads. The data show about 740,000 distinct CDR3 sequences, about 14% seen once. Sequenced: blood. The receptors shown here come from a woman aged 18 to 35 with Graves' hyperthyroidism. Both conserved end residues are part of each CDR3. A D gene is named only where the DNA matches it firmly. Size is stated for part of the rows, as once, few or many counts, or as a class when the clone is expanded.

D gene	J gene	V gene	clone size	CDR3 DNA	CDR3 protein
TRBD1	TRBJ1-1	TRBV20-1	many	TGCAGTGCTAGGAAGGGGGCGGAAACTGAAGCTTTCTTT	CSARKGAETEAFF
NA	TRBJ2-1	TRBV11-2	many	TGTGCCAGCAGTTTACCCTACTACAATGAGCAGTTCTTC	CASSLPYYNEQFF
NA	TRBJ1-5	TRBV30	many	TGTGCCTGGACCCTCGGAGAGGGAAATCAGCCCCAGCATTTT	CAWTLGEGNQPQHF
TRBD2	TRBJ2-1	TRBV7-2	many	TGTGCCAGCAGCTTCCCCGGGACTAGCGCCTACAATGAGCAGTTCTTC	CASSFPGTSAYNEQFF
TRBD2	TRBJ2-1	TRBV20-1	many	TGCAGTGCTAAGACTAGCGGCAAAGGGTATGAGCAGTTCTTC	CSAKTSGKGYEQFF
NA	TRBJ1-2	TRBV11-2	NA	TGCGCCAGCAGCCAGCAGCAGGGTATCGACCTAGATGGCTACACCTTC	CASSQQQGIDLDGYTF
NA	TRBJ1-5	TRBV20-1	few	TGCAGTGCTAGAGATCGGAAGTGGCTAAATCAGCCCCAGCATTTT	CSARDRKWLNQPQHF
NA	TRBJ1-6	TRBV20-1	many	TGCAGTGCTAGGGTCACGGGCGGTGGATCCCTCCACTTT	CSARVTGGGSLHF
NA	TRBJ2-1	TRBV13	many	TGTGCCAGCAGCTTAGAGGAAGGGACATCCTACAATGAGCAGTTCTTC	CASSLEEGTSYNEQFF
NA	TRBJ2-5	TRBV10-3	few	TGTGCCATCAGTGCGTCGCCAACCGCAGGTCAAGAGACCCAGTACTTC	CAISASPTAGQETQYF
NA	TRBJ1-1	TRBV20-1	many	TGCAGTGCTAGAGCACACCCCCTTGAGACAGGATCCTGGGCCACTGAAGCTTTCTTT	CSARAHPLETGSWATEAFF
TRBD1	TRBJ2-1	TRBV7-3	many	TGTGCCAGCAGCCCGGGACAGGGGGTGCATGAGCAGTTCTTC	CASSPGQGVHEQFF
NA	TRBJ2-7	TRBV3-1	many	TGTGCCAGCAGCCAGATTAGGATTGGAGAGCAGTACTTC	CASSQIRIGEQYF
NA	TRBJ2-7	TRBV5-4	few	TGTGCCAGCAGCCCCGAGAAAGCCGGAGGCTACGAGCAGTACTTC	CASSPEKAGGYEQYF
TRBD2	TRBJ2-1	TRBV11-2	many	TGTGCCAGCAGCGTTAGCGGGAGGGAATACAATGAGCAGTTCTTC	CASSVSGREYNEQFF
TRBD1	TRBJ2-1	TRBV27	few	TGTGCCAGCAGTTTTTTCGGGCAGGGGGCTTACAATGAGCAGTTCTTC	CASSFFGQGAYNEQFF
TRBD1	TRBJ2-5	TRBV19	NA	TGTGCCAGTCTTAAGACAGGGGGCTCGTTAGAGACCCAGTACTTC	CASLKTGGSLETQYF
NA	TRBJ1-5	TRBV12-3/TRBV12-4	many	TGTGCCAGCAGTGTCGTTTTTAGCAATCAGCCCCAGCATTTT	CASSVVFSNQPQHF
TRBD1	TRBJ1-1	TRBV3-1	many	TGTGCCAGCACCTACAGGGGTTGGAACACTGAAGCTTTCTTT	CASTYRGWNTEAFF
TRBD1	TRBJ1-5	TRBV15	NA	TGTGCCACCAGCAGAGCCTTGACAGGGGAGCTCGCCAATCAGCCCCAGCATTTT	CATSRALTGELANQPQHF
NA	TRBJ1-1	TRBV6-1	many	TGTGCCAGCAGACCTAAGACAGGCGAAAACACTGAAGCTTTCTTT	CASRPKTGENTEAFF
TRBD1	TRBJ1-1	TRBV15	many	TGTGCCACCCGGATGGGACAGGAAGCTTTCTTT	CATRMGQEAFF
NA	TRBJ1-1	TRBV4-3	few	TGCGCCAGCAGCCAAGTAGGCACAGGGAACACTGAAGCTTTCTTT	CASSQVGTGNTEAFF
NA	TRBJ1-6	TRBV30	many	TGTGCCTGGAGTGTAGAGGGTTATTCACCCCTCCACTTT	CAWSVEGYSPLHF
NA	TRBJ2-7	TRBV7-2	many	TGTGCCAGCAGCCAACAACATCCCTTTCTGTACGAGCAGTACTTC	CASSQQHPFLYEQYF
NA	TRBJ2-2	TRBV18	many	TGTGCCAGCTCACACACTTCGACCGGGGAGCTGTTTTTT	CASSHTSTGELFF
NA	TRBJ1-5	TRBV20-1	many	TGCAGTGCTACAGCGGGGGGAGGCAATCAGCCCCAGCATTTT	CSATAGGGNQPQHF
NA	TRBJ2-3	TRBV5-6	few	TGTGCCAGCAGCTTGGCAGATTTGGGGGCAGGAACAGATACGCAGTATTTT	CASSLADLGAGTDTQYF
NA	TRBJ1-1	TRBV18	NA	TGTGCCAGCTCAGGGGTCCGCACTGAAGCTTTCTTT	CASSGVRTEAFF